The sequence of this T cell receptor beta chain was determined in a study of blood T cells in healthy people across ages. Study-level findings and limits: There were more naive CD4+ cells and higher diversity in long-lived donors than in aged donors. Unsorted PBMCs ruled out conclusive naive versus antigen-experienced comparison.

Through a sample-barcoded 5' primer and a J-beta primer mix, a second PCR was run for roughly 7 to 11 cycles. Using its own MiXCR run on the 5' RACE reads, TCRdb lists one record per CDR3 protein. Of 780,000 or so distinct CDR3 sequences detected, more than 55% appear once; the ten largest clones hold 20% to 30%. In regard to this clonotype: The target antigen is unknown.

This CDR3 is 14 amino acids long. The V gene's germline CDR1 is SGHVS and CDR2 FQNEAQ. V was shortened by 3 bases and J by 6 bases, with 12 bases between the two germline ends. The rearrangement links TRBV7-8 to TRBJ1-5; no clear D. Sequencing was carried out using blood. This sequence originates from a man in his forties or fifties in good health. In DNA, the CDR3 is TGTGCCAGCAGCTTTTCCCCCTTTGGTCAGCCCCAGCATTTT. It codes for CASSFSPFGQPQHF.